The rows below give T cell receptor beta chains drawn from one sample of a study of blood T cell repertoires in COVID-19. Data came from immunoSEQ multiplex PCR; TCRdb stores just in-frame clones and leaves some out. The sample lists about 300,000 clones; around nine tenths were seen once. The sequencing sample was made of PBMCs or T cells enriched from blood (not recorded which). All receptors come from a woman under 30 who had recovered from COVID-19. Each CDR3 is given with its conserved first and last residue. For some rows the clone size is stated as once, few or many, or as a class when expanded; others skip it.

J | V | size | CDR3
TRBJ2-1 | TRBV18 | . | CASSTVATSYNEQFF
TRBJ2-1 | TRBV11-1 | . | CASSLALTGYNEQFF
TRBJ2-1 | TRBV27 | . | CASSWAGDNEQFF
TRBJ2-5 | TRBV10-1 | . | CASSSGSWETQYF
TRBJ1-1 | TRBV11-3 | . | CASSPHPGGSEAFF
TRBJ2-2 | TRBV6-2/TRBV6-3 | . | CASSLGTPLSELFF
TRBJ1-5 | TRBV3-1/TRBV3-2 | . | CASSQGGSYQPQHF
TRBJ2-3 | TRBV9 | . | CASSPRLAGGPDTQYF
TRBJ1-1 | TRBV2 | . | CASSASGTTTEAFF
TRBJ2-3 | TRBV7-3 | once | CASSPYRGYTQYF
TRBJ1-5 | TRBV15 | . | CATSQDRGTNQPQHF
TRBJ2-7 | TRBV30 | . | CAWSSSGTAYEQYF
TRBJ2-7 | TRBV14 | once | CASSELGAGREQYF
TRBJ1-1 | TRBV6-2/TRBV6-3 | . | CASSYFRGADTEAFF
TRBJ1-2 | TRBV28 | . | CASSFGQSYGYTF
TRBJ2-2 | TRBV19 | . | CASSKGAVTGELFF
TRBJ2-3 | TRBV30 | once | CAWNPGLVIPDTQYF
TRBJ1-1 | TRBV12-3/TRBV12-4 | . | CASRGQENTEAFF
TRBJ1-4 | TRBV5-5 | . | CASSQEDRGMNEKLFF
TRBJ2-3 | TRBV5-4 | . | CASSLGATTDTDTQYF
TRBJ1-1 | TRBV11-3 | few | CASSFRDRGRAFF
TRBJ2-5 | TRBV20-1 | . | CSASSETQYF
TRBJ2-5 | TRBV28 | . | CASRLAGKETQYF
TRBJ1-1 | TRBV10-3 | . | CAISVRTGADTEAFF
TRBJ2-1 | TRBV11-3 | . | CASSLDRFNEQFF
TRBJ1-1 | TRBV7-9 | . | CASSLTGGETEAFF
TRBJ2-5 | TRBV6-5 | . | CASRKQGPETQYF
TRBJ2-1 | TRBV5-4 | once | CASSLDRGAYNEQFF